Presented here are 23 T cell receptor beta chains from one specimen sequenced in a study of control samples from healthy donors and cancer patients. Repertoires were generated with immunoSEQ multiplex PCR, while TCRdb's copy carries only in-frame clones and drops some. The table records roughly 180,000 clones, approximately 92% of them present only once. Sequencing input: blood. These receptor sequences come from a woman aged 55 to 70 in good health.

The V call is TRBV10-3, the J call TRBJ1-3; tentative D call: TRBD1 (5 bases). The germline V gene encodes CDR1 ENHRY and CDR2 SYGVKD. V was pared by 1 base and J by 0 bases, with 7 bases between. The CDR3 runs 15 residues. This CDR3 is CAISEWGDSGNTIYF. CDR3 DNA sequence: TGTGCCATCAGTGAGTGGGGGGACTCTGGAAACACCATATATTTT.

The rearrangement joins TRBV6-5 to TRBJ2-3; 14 nucleotides line up with TRBD2. Unmatched junction bases numbered 4, after V lost 6 bases and J lost 8 bases. This CDR3 contains 14 residues. The germline V gene has CDR1 MNHEY and CDR2 SVGAGI. The CDR3 DNA reads as TGTGCCAGCAGAGGGACTAGCGGGGGAGGTACGCAGTATTTT. This encodes CASRGTSGGGTQYF.

V and J are TRBV5-6 and TRBJ1-5, with D perhaps TRBD1 (6 bases). The germline gives CDR1 SGHDT, CDR2 YYEEEE. The CDR3 consists of 14 residues. V lost 4 bases to trimming and J lost 5 bases, with 13 bases between them. CDR3 coding DNA: TGTGCCAGCAGCAGCACAGGGCTTTATCAGCCCCAGCATTTT. Translation: CASSSTGLYQPQHF.

J is TRBJ1-2 and V is TRBV5-5, with D tentatively TRBD1 (5 bases). In germline, CDR1 is SGHKS, CDR2 YYEKEE (reference sequence). The CDR3 sequence is 15 residues long. V gave up 2 bases and J gave up 1 base, with 12 bases separating them. The CDR3 loop is CASSFTGTGNYGYTF. In nucleotides, the CDR3 is TGTGCCAGCAGCTTTACCGGGACGGGTAACTATGGCTACACCTTC.

This sequence joins TRBV7-9 and TRBJ1-5; 7 bases are shared with TRBD1. Trimming at V came to 1 base and at J to 2 bases, leaving 5 bases not matched to a gene. This CDR3 has 16 amino acids. Germline CDR1 SEHNR, CDR2 FQNEAQ (reference sequence). The CDR3 spells CASSLELTGGNQPQHF. For the CDR3, the DNA is TGTGCCAGCAGCTTAGAACTAACAGGGGGCAATCAGCCCCAGCATTTT.

The V and J genes are TRBV21-1 and TRBJ2-1; the DNA was not compared with TRBD2, the D call given in the table. TRBV21-1 is a recognized pseudogene. This CDR3 is built from 19 residues. CDR3 sequence reads: CASSKSPRGLAGFYNEQFF. The CDR3 DNA reads as TGTGCCAGCAGCAAAAGCCCCCGGGGGCTAGCGGGGTTCTACAATGAGCAGTTCTTC.

V is TRBV6-6 and J is TRBJ1-2; D remains unclear. V shed 5 bases and J shed 8 bases, with 9 bases lying between them. Per germline, CDR1 MNHNY and CDR2 SVGAGI (reference sequence). This CDR3 has 11 residues. CDR3 loop: CASSPSLGYTF. In nucleotides, the CDR3 is TGTGCCAGCAGTCCCAGCTTGGGCTACACCTTC.

The sample holds a few counts of this clone. The chain uses TRBV7-2 and TRBJ2-3, with 12 bases that match TRBD2. V was clipped by 1 base and J by 8 bases; unmatched bases: 10. Germline V gives CDR1 SGHTA, CDR2 FQGNSA. CDR3 length: 17 residues. CDR3 DNA: TGTGCCAGCAGCTTAGGAGGGTCTAGCGGGGGGGCCGGTACGCAGTATTTT. It specifies CASSLGGSSGGAGTQYF.

Here the CDR3 DNA reads TGTGCCAGCAGCTTAGAGGCGGGGGGGTACAATGAGCAGTTCTTC. This gives the protein CASSLEAGGYNEQFF. The genes are TRBV11-3 and TRBJ2-1; TRBD2 aligns across 9 bases. The junction had 1 base not matched to a gene; V was cut back by 0 bases and J by 4 bases. Germline loops: CDR1 SGHNT, CDR2 YENEEA. CDR3 length: 15 amino acids.

This clone was seen a single time. The chain joins TRBV18 to TRBJ2-3; a possible D gene is TRBD1 (6 bases). The CDR3 has 13 amino acids. Trimming shortened V by 9 bases and J by 2 bases, and 12 bases separated the two germline ends. The germline V gene encodes CDR1 KGHSH and CDR2 LQKENI. The CDR3 DNA reads as TGTGCCAGTATCAGGGGCTTCACAGATACGCAGTATTTT. The encoded protein is CASIRGFTDTQYF.

The chain links TRBV7-2 to TRBJ2-1; the match to TRBD1 covers 8 bases. This CDR3 is 15 amino acids long. In germline, CDR1 is SGHTA, CDR2 FQGNSA. V lost 6 bases and J lost 3; bases outside the gene matches: 7. In DNA form, the CDR3 reads TGTGCCAGCAGACAGGGGGGCTCGGGCTACAATGAGCAGTTCTTC. Encoded protein: CASRQGGSGYNEQFF.

The rearrangement links TRBV18 to TRBJ2-7; 7 nucleotides agree with TRBD1. The V segment lost 0 bases and the J segment 1 base; nucleotides outside the gene matches: 6. The germline V gene has CDR1 KGHSH and CDR2 LQKENI. The CDR3 is 16 residues long. In DNA form, the CDR3 reads TGTGCCAGCTCACCACCGAGCCAGGGGGTATCCTACGAGCAGTACTTC. It encodes CASSPPSQGVSYEQYF.

The chain joins TRBV6-2 or TRBV6-3 to TRBJ1-3; perhaps TRBD1 as D (5 bases). The germline V gene has CDR1 MNHEY and CDR2 SVGEGT. This CDR3 has 16 amino acids. V gave up 4 bases and J gave up 0 bases, with 13 bases separating them. The CDR3 DNA follows: TGTGCCAGCAGTTCCCTGGGGCGACGCTCTGGAAACACCATATATTTT. It codes for CASSSLGRRSGNTIYF.

This sequence joins TRBV5-4 and TRBJ2-7; perhaps D is TRBD1 or TRBD2 (5 bases each). V was clipped by 4 bases and J by 2 bases, with 13 bases between them. CDR3 length equals 14 residues. Per the germline V gene, CDR1 is SGHNT and CDR2 is YYREEE (reference sequence). CDR3: CASSPRTGPYEQYF. DNA for the CDR3: TGTGCCAGCAGCCCCCGGACGGGGCCCTACGAGCAGTACTTC.

The rearrangement uses TRBV18 and TRBJ1-3; D is undetermined. V lost 2 bases, J lost 4 bases, and 3 bases lay in between. CDR3 size: 12 residues. Germline CDR1 and CDR2: KGHSH and LQKENI. The CDR3 region has the DNA TGTGCCAGCTCACCAAGAGGAAACACCATATATTTT. Protein: CASSPRGNTIYF.

This chain's CDR3 is CSVVFSEKLFF. CDR3 nucleotide sequence: TGCAGCGTTGTGTTTAGTGAAAAACTGTTTTTT. The chain joins TRBV29-1 to TRBJ1-4; no clear D. Germline V gene lookup returns CDR1 SQVTM and CDR2 ANQGSEA. The CDR3 runs to 11 residues. V shed 4 bases and J shed 7 bases, with 7 bases lying between them.

The CDR3 bases are TGTGCCACCACAGGGGGCAATGAGCAGTTCTTC. It codes for CATTGGNEQFF. This rearrangement joins TRBV6-5 to TRBJ2-1; 8 positions agree with TRBD1. V lost 10 bases and J lost 6; bases outside the gene matches: 2. CDR3 length: 11 amino acids. CDR1 is MNHEY and CDR2 is SVGAGI in the germline V gene.

The J gene is TRBJ1-4, the V gene TRBV7-9; 8 nucleotides match TRBD1. With 5 bases clipped from V and 7 bases from J, the junction kept 12 bases outside the gene matches. This CDR3 has 16 amino acids. The germline CDR1 and CDR2 sequences are SEHNR and FQNEAQ (reference sequence). Here the CDR3 DNA reads TGTGCCAGCAGCCTCACGCGGTCCAGGGGGCGTGAAAAACTGTTTTTT. Its translation: CASSLTRSRGREKLFF.

The chain joins TRBV5-1 to TRBJ1-3; D unclear. Trimming shortened V by 5 bases and J by 4 bases, and 10 bases separated the two germline ends. The germline V gene has CDR1 SGHRS and CDR2 YFSETQ. The CDR3 length is 13 residues. CDR3 bases: TGCGCCAGCAGATCAGACGGGGGAAACACCATATATTTT. Protein product: CASRSDGGNTIYF.

This clone was picked up a small number of times. V is TRBV7-8 and J is TRBJ1-6; D unresolved. V lost 1 base to trimming and J lost 9 bases, with 7 bases between them. Per germline, CDR1 SGHVS and CDR2 FQNEAQ. CDR3 length: 13 residues. CDR3 DNA sequence: TGTGCCAGCAGCTTAGGGGGAGGTTCACCCCTCCACTTT. Translated, it gives CASSLGGGSPLHF.

The CDR3 sequence is CASRKTGTGNTIYF. In DNA form, the CDR3 reads TGTGCCAGCAGAAAGACAGGGACTGGAAACACCATATATTTT. The chain combines TRBV6-5 with TRBJ1-3, with 7 positions matching TRBD1. Looked up from germline, CDR1 is MNHEY and CDR2 is SVGAGI. The V and J ends lost 6 bases and 2 bases, in that order; junction bases with no gene match: 4. This CDR3 spans 14 amino acids.

The rearrangement uses TRBV7-2 and TRBJ1-1; D ambiguous. Germline V CDR1 and CDR2: SGHTA, FQGNSA. The germline V and J ends were trimmed by 5 bases and 3 bases, with 13 bases remaining between them. CDR3 size: 14 residues. The DNA for the CDR3 is TGTGCCAGCAGCCTCCTCGGGGAGTACACTGAAGCTTTCTTT. Translation: CASSLLGEYTEAFF.

This chain connects TRBV19 to TRBJ2-1, with 8 positions matching TRBD1. V was clipped by 9 bases and J by 5 bases; unmatched bases: 9. This CDR3 spans 14 amino acids. Germline V lookup: CDR1 LNHDA, CDR2 SQIVND (reference sequence). CDR3 region: CASSGGRRDNEQFF. The CDR3 region has the DNA TGTGCCAGCTCAGGGGGCCGGCGGGACAATGAGCAGTTCTTC. The full variable domain, with the rest looked up from reference TRBV19 and TRBJ2-1, is DGGITQSPKYLFRKEGQNVTLSCEQNLNHDAMYWYRQDPGQGLRLIYYSQIVNDFQKGDIAEGYSVSREKKESFPLTVTSAQKNPTAFYLCASSGGRRDNEQFFGPGTRLTVL.